These 20 T cell receptor beta chains were sequenced from one sample in a study of lymphopenia after photon versus proton radiotherapy. The assay was immunoSEQ multiplex PCR, and TCRdb's table has in-frame clones only and misses some. Of approximately 20,000 clones in the sample, 75% to 95% were seen once. Specimen: peripheral blood, collected from a patient treated with photon-based radiotherapy. The receptors come from a man aged 55 to 70 with pancreatic cancer.

The CDR3 sequence is CASSPPGSQETQYF. The DNA for the CDR3 is TGTGCCAGCTCACCACCAGGGTCCCAAGAGACCCAGTACTTC. The chain combines TRBV18 with TRBJ2-5; D ambiguous. Looked up from germline, CDR1 is KGHSH and CDR2 is LQKENI. V was shortened by 0 bases and J by 1 base, with 6 bases between the two germline ends. The CDR3 spans 14 residues.

This rearrangement joins TRBV7-6 to TRBJ2-7; D is unresolved. Germline V gives CDR1 SGHVS, CDR2 FNYEAQ. The CDR3 runs 14 residues. V was trimmed by 1 base and J by 3 bases, leaving 10 bases between them. In nucleotides, the CDR3 is TGTGCCAGCAGCTTAGGGACGGATATCTACGAGCAGTACTTC. Protein sequence: CASSLGTDIYEQYF.

V usage is TRBV2 and J usage is TRBJ2-1; D is perhaps TRBD2 (5 bases). The V gene lost 4 bases and the J gene lost 7 bases, with 8 bases spanning the gap. The CDR3 length is 12 residues. From germline, CDR1 is SNHLY and CDR2 FYNNEI. CDR3 bases: TGTGCCAGCAGTGGAGAGGGAAATGAGCAGTTCTTC. Encoded protein: CASSGEGNEQFF.

The chain employs TRBV27 and TRBJ2-5, with D hard to call. The germline gives CDR1 MNHEY, CDR2 SMNVEV (reference sequence). V dropped 6 bases and J dropped 5 bases, with 10 bases sitting between them. CDR3 length equals 12 residues. The CDR3 loop is CASRRNAETQYF. The CDR3 DNA sequence: TGTGCCAGCAGGAGGAACGCGGAGACCCAGTACTTC.

The chain carries TRBV15 and TRBJ2-3; 11 nucleotides agree with TRBD2. The V segment lost 0 bases and the J segment 2 bases; nucleotides outside the gene matches: 4. Germline V gene lookup returns CDR1 LNHNV and CDR2 YYDKDF (reference sequence). The CDR3 sequence is 17 residues long. The CDR3 loop reads CATSRELAGDHTDTQYF. DNA of the CDR3: TGTGCCACCAGCAGAGAACTAGCGGGGGACCACACAGATACGCAGTATTTT.

J is TRBJ1-2 and V is TRBV18, with 9 bases that match TRBD1. The CDR3 has 14 residues. V shed 4 bases, J shed 4 bases, and the junction held 4 bases outside the gene matches. From germline, CDR1 is KGHSH and CDR2 LQKENI. CDR3 residues: CASSRDRERYGYTF. CDR3 bases: TGTGCCAGCTCACGGGACAGGGAACGCTATGGCTACACCTTC.

The V and J genes are TRBV5-5 and TRBJ1-6; a possible D gene is TRBD1 (6 bases). The germline V gene has CDR1 SGHKS and CDR2 YYEKEE (reference sequence). The CDR3 loop spans 16 amino acids. The V end was cut by 3 bases, the J end by 4 bases, with 14 bases between. The DNA for the CDR3 is TGTGCCAGCAGCTACCAGGGGCTCACTTATAATTCACCCCTCCACTTT. Translated, it gives CASSYQGLTYNSPLHF.

In its sample, this clone was seen a few times. The DNA of the CDR3 is TGTGCCAGCAGCTTAAGTACAGGGGACGAGCAGTACTTC. Translation gives CASSLSTGDEQYF. J is TRBJ2-7 and V is TRBV7-9; TRBD1 matches at 7 bases. This CDR3 is 13 amino acids long. Germline assignment: CDR1 SEHNR and CDR2 FQNEAQ (reference sequence). The V and J ends lost 2 bases and 5 bases, in that order; junction bases with no gene match: 3.

This clone has only a few counts. J is TRBJ1-2 and V is TRBV27; 7 nucleotides line up with TRBD1. J was trimmed by 2 bases and V by 5 bases; bases with no gene match: 5. This CDR3 spans 14 amino acids. Germline CDR1 and CDR2: MNHEY and SMNVEV (reference sequence). The CDR3 here is CASSTTGTNYGYTF. The CDR3 nucleotides are TGTGCCAGCAGTACGACAGGGACCAACTATGGCTACACCTTC.

The chain uses TRBV18 and TRBJ2-1; TRBD1 aligns across 7 bases. The V and J ends lost 4 bases and 0 bases, in that order; junction bases with no gene match: 3. CDR3 length: 15 amino acids. CDR1 and CDR2 (germline): KGHSH, LQKENI. The CDR3: CASSQTGSSYNEQFF. The DNA of the CDR3 is TGTGCCAGCTCACAGACAGGGAGCTCCTACAATGAGCAGTTCTTC.

V gene TRBV10-1 combines with J gene TRBJ2-3; unclear D gene. CDR3 length: 18 amino acids. Germline V gene sequence: CDR1 WNHNN, CDR2 SYGVQD (reference sequence). Trimming pared 0 bases from V and 2 bases from J, leaving 18 bases between. The CDR3 DNA reads TGCGCCAGCAGTGAGTCCTGGGGTTTGAATTCGAACACAGATACGCAGTATTTT. Translating it yields CASSESWGLNSNTDTQYF.

This clone was counted once. The chain recombines TRBV7-6 with TRBJ1-2; 9 nucleotides align to TRBD1. This CDR3 is built from 14 residues. Germline loops: CDR1 SGHVS, CDR2 FNYEAQ. Trimming at V came to 5 bases and at J to 8 bases, leaving 9 bases not matched to a gene. This CDR3 is CASSPTGGVRGYTF. The DNA of the CDR3 is TGTGCCAGCAGCCCGACAGGGGGGGTACGGGGCTACACCTTC.

J is TRBJ2-5 and V is TRBV7-9; no definite D call. The CDR3 consists of 11 residues. Per germline, CDR1 SEHNR and CDR2 FQNEAQ (reference sequence). Trimming pared 1 base from V and 7 bases from J, leaving 4 bases between. CDR3 in amino acids: CASSLVGTQYF. The CDR3 DNA reads as TGTGCCAGCAGCTTAGTCGGGACCCAGTACTTC.

The chain is built from TRBV15 and TRBJ2-7; perhaps TRBD2 as D (5 bases). The CDR3 is made up of 13 amino acids. Trimming cost V 0 bases and J 6 bases, with 9 bases left between them. CDR1 and CDR2 (germline): LNHNV, YYDKDF (reference sequence). The CDR3 loop is CATSRDRGREQYF. In nucleotides, the CDR3 is TGTGCCACCAGCAGAGATCGAGGGCGCGAGCAGTACTTC.

About this clone itself: At one of its ends the junction is not consistent with the germline gene, which may arise from a read error. The rearrangement links TRBV7-9 to TRBJ2-1; D not resolved. CDR3 length equals 12 residues. The germline gives CDR1 SEHNR, CDR2 FQNEAQ (reference sequence). This chain's CDR3 is CASSLSTNQQFF. CDR3 in DNA: TGTGCCAGCAGCTTATCAACCAATCAGCAGTTCTTC.

This clone was counted a single time. The gene calls are TRBV5-1 and TRBJ2-1; no clear D. V shed 4 bases and J shed 0 bases, with 17 bases lying between them. In germline, CDR1 is SGHRS, CDR2 YFSETQ. This CDR3 is built from 17 residues. The CDR3 DNA sequence: TGCGCCAGCAGCCCCCTCACCCCCGCGAGCTCCTACAATGAGCAGTTCTTC. Protein product: CASSPLTPASSYNEQFF.

This rearrangement joins TRBV6-5 to TRBJ2-1; TRBD1 might be the D (6 bases). Germline V gene sequence: CDR1 MNHEY, CDR2 SVGAGI. The CDR3 is made up of 16 amino acids. Trimming took 0 bases from V and 1 from J, leaving 10 bases between them. As DNA, the CDR3 is TGTGCCAGCAGTTACTCGACCAGGGGTTCCTACAATGAGCAGTTCTTC. Its protein product is CASSYSTRGSYNEQFF.

The chain recombines TRBV5-8 with TRBJ2-7, with D unclear. This CDR3 has 14 residues. Germline assignment: CDR1 SGHTS and CDR2 YDEGEE. V dropped 9 bases and J dropped 4 bases, with 20 bases sitting between them. CDR3: CATHGRIEKYEQYF. In DNA, the CDR3 is TGTGCCACCCATGGACGGATAGAGAAATACGAGCAGTACTTC.

Details on this clone: One end of the junction fails to match germline, which may point to a read error. The chain is built from TRBV7-7 and TRBJ2-7; D is tentatively TRBD1 or TRBD2 (6 bases each). Germline-derived CDR1 and CDR2 are SSHAT and FNYEAQ (reference sequence). The CDR3 is made up of 15 amino acids. The CDR3 is CASSLALGGTYEQYF. CDR3 DNA: TGTGCTAGCAGCTTAGCGCTCGGGGGCACCTACGAGCAGTACTTC. The full variable domain, with the rest looked up from reference TRBV7-7 and TRBJ2-7, is GAGVSQSPRYKVTKRGQDVTLRCDPISSHATLYWYQQALGQGPEFLTYFNYEAQPDKSGLPSDRFSAERPEGSISTLTIQRTEQRDSAMYRCASSLALGGTYEQYFGPGTRLTVT.

This clone appeared a single time. The chain combines TRBV10-3 with TRBJ2-7; 10 nucleotides match TRBD1. Germline V CDR1 and CDR2: ENHRY, SYGVKD. CDR3 length equals 15 residues. Unmatched junction bases numbered 9, after V lost 5 bases and J lost 5 bases. The CDR3 region has the DNA TGTGCCATCAGTTGGGACAGGGGAAATAGGGACGAGCAGTACTTC. This sequence encodes CAISWDRGNRDEQYF.